This T cell receptor (beta chain) was retrieved from a study of T cell changes during pregnancy in multiple sclerosis. Sequenced by immunoSEQ multiplex PCR; TCRdb stores in-frame clones only, minus some. The repertoire includes roughly 100,000 clones, approximately 90% of them detected once, and about 0.89% sits in the top ten. V gave up 0 bases and J gave up 1 base, with 8 bases separating them. CDR1 is MNHEY, CDR2 SVGAGI, per germline. The CDR3 is 15 residues long. The sample consisted of peripheral blood, taken after pregnancy. The V call is TRBV6-5, the J call TRBJ2-3; D may be TRBD2 (5 bases). This TCR derives from a female donor with multiple sclerosis, enrolled in a pregnancy study. Written as DNA, the CDR3 is TGTGCCAGCAGTTACTCGGACTCCCGCACAGATACGCAGTATTTT. Amino acid sequence: CASSYSDSRTDTQYF.